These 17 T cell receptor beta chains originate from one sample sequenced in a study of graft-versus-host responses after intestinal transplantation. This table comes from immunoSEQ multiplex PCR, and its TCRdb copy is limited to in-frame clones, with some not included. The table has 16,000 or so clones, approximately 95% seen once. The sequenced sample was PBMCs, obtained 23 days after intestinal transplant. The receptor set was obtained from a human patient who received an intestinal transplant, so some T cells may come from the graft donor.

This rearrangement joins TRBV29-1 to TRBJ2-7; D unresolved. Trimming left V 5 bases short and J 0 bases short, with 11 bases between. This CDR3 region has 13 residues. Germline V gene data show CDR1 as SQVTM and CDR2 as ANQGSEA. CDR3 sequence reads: CSVQAYNSYEQYF. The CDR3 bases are TGCAGCGTTCAGGCGTATAACTCCTACGAGCAGTACTTC.

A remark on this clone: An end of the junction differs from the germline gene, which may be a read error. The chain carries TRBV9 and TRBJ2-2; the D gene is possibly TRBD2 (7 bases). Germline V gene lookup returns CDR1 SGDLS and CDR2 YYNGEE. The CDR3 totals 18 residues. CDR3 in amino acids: CARSVATVVGGLVGELFF. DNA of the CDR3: TGTGCCCGCAGCGTAGCTACTGTGGTCGGGGGGCTAGTCGGGGAGCTGTTTTTT. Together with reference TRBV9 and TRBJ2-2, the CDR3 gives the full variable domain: DSGVTQTPKHLITATGQRVTLRCSPRSGDLSVYWYQQSLDQGLQFLIQYYNGEERAKGNILERFSAQQFPDLHSELNLSSLELGDSALYFCARSVATVVGGLVGELFFGEGSRLTVL.

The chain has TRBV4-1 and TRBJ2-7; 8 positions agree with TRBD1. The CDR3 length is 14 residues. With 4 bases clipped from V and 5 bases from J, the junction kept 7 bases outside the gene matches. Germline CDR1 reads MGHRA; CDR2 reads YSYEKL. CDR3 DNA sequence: TGCGCCAGCAGCCCCTGGACAGGGCAGGACGAGCAGTACTTC. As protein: CASSPWTGQDEQYF.

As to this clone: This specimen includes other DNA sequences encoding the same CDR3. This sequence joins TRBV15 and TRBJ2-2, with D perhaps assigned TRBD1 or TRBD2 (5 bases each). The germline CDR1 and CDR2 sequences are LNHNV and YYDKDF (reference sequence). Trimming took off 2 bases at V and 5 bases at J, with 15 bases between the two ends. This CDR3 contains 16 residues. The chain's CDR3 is CATSRSGTSGTGELFF. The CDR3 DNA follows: TGTGCCACCAGCAGATCCGGGACCAGCGGTACCGGGGAGCTGTTTTTT.

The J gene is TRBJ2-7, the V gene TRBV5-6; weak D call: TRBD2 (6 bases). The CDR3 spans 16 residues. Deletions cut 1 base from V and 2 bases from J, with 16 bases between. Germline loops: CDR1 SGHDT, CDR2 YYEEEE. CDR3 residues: CASSLLWDWTTYEQYF. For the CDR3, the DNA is TGTGCCAGCAGCTTGTTGTGGGACTGGACAACCTACGAGCAGTACTTC. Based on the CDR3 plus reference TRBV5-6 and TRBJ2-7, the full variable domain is DAGVTQSPTHLIKTRGQQVTLRCSPKSGHDTVSWYQQALGQGPQFIFQYYEEEERQRGNFPDRFSGHQFPNYSSELNVNALLLGDSALYLCASSLLWDWTTYEQYFGPGTRLTVT.

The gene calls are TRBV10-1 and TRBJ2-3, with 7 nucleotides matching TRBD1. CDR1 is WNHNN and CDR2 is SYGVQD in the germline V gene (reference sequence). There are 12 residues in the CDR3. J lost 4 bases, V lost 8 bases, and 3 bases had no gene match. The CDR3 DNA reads TGCGCCAGCCCCACAGGGGCAGATACGCAGTATTTT. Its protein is CASPTGADTQYF.

CDR3 loop: CASSLAGSGVETQYF. CDR3 sequence (DNA): TGTGCCAGCAGTTTAGCCGGGAGCGGAGTGGAGACCCAGTACTTC. The rearrangement links TRBV27 to TRBJ2-5, with a weak D call TRBD2 (6 bases). V shed 2 bases and J shed 5 bases, with 15 bases lying between them. Germline CDR1 MNHEY, CDR2 SMNVEV (reference sequence). The CDR3 is 15 residues long.

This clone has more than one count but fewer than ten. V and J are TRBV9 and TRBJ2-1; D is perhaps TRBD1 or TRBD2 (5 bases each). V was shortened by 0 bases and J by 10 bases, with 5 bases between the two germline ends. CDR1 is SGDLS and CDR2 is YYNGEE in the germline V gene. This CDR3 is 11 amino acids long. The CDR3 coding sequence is TGTGCCAGCAGCGTAGGGGGGGAGCAGTTCTTC. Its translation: CASSVGGEQFF.

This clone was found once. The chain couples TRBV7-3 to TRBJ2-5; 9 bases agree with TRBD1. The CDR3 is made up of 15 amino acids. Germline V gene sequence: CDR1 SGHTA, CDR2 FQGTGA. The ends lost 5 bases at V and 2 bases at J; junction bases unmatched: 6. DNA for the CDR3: TGTGCCAGCAGCAAAGACAGGGGGTTGCAAGAGACCCAGTACTTC. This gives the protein CASSKDRGLQETQYF.

For the CDR3, the DNA is TGTGCCAGCAGCTTGGCCCTTGTGGAGGGGACTAGCACAGATACGCAGTATTTT. Amino acid sequence: CASSLALVEGTSTDTQYF. This chain connects TRBV5-6 to TRBJ2-3; possible D gene TRBD2, 6 bases. In germline, CDR1 is SGHDT, CDR2 YYEEEE. The CDR3 is 18 amino acids. V dropped 0 bases and J dropped 0 bases, with 17 bases sitting between them.

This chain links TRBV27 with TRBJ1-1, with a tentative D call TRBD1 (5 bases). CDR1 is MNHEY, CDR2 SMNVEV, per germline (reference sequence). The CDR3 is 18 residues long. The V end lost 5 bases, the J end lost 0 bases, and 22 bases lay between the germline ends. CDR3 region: CASSHGTARPQMNTEAFF. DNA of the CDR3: TGTGCCAGCAGTCACGGGACGGCCCGACCCCAGATGAACACTGAAGCTTTCTTT.

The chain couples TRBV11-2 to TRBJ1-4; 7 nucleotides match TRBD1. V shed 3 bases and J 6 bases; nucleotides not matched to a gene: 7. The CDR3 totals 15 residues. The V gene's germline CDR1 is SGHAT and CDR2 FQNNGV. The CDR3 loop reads CASSFMTGLYEKLFF. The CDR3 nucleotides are TGTGCCAGCAGCTTTATGACAGGGCTCTATGAAAAACTGTTTTTT.

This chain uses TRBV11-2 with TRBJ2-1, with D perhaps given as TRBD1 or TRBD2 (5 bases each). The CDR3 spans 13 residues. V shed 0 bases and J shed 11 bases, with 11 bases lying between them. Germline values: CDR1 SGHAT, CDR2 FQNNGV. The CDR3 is CASSLETEGQQFF. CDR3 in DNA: TGTGCCAGCAGCTTAGAAACCGAGGGGCAGCAGTTCTTC.

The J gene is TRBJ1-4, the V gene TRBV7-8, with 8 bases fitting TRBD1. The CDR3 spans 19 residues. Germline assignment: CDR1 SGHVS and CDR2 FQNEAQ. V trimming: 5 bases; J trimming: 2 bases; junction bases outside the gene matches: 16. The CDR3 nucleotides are TGTGCCAGCAGCCTTCCTCGGACAGGGTCCCTTGCGACTAATGAAAAACTGTTTTTT. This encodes CASSLPRTGSLATNEKLFF.

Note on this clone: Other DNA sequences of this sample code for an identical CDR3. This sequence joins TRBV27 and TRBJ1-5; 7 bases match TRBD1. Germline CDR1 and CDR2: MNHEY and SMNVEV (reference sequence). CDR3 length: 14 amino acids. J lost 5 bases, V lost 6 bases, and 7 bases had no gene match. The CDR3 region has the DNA TGTGCCAGCAGGGGGACTACAGGGGATCAGCCCCAGCATTTT. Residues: CASRGTTGDQPQHF.

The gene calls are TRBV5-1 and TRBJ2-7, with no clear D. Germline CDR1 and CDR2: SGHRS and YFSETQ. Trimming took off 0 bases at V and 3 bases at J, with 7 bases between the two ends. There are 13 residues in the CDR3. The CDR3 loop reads CASSLAADYEQYF. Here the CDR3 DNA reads TGCGCCAGCAGCTTGGCCGCGGACTACGAGCAGTACTTC.

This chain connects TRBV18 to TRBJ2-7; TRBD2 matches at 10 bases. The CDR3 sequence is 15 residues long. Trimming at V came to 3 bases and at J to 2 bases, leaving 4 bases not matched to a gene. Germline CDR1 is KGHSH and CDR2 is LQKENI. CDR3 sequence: CASSPGTSVTYEQYF. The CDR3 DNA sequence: TGTGCCAGCTCACCGGGGACTAGCGTTACCTACGAGCAGTACTTC.